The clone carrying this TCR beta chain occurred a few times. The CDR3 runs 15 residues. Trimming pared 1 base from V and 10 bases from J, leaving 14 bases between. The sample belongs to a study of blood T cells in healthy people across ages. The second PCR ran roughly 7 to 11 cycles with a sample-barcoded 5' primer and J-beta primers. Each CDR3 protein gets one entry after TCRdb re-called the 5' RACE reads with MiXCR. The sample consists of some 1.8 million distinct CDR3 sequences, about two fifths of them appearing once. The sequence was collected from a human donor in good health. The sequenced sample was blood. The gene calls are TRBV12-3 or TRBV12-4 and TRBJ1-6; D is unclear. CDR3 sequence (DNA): TGTGCCAGCAGTTTAGGAACCGGGTACGAGTCACCCCTCCACTTT. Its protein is CASSLGTGYESPLHF.